This T cell receptor (beta chain) comes out of a study of cytomegalovirus exposure and HLA in healthy donors. Across the whole study: Most donors, 81% of some 400 genotyped, fell in the Caucasian-associated ancestry cluster. Whole-study findings and limits: Apart from CMV serostatus, no immune exposure information was available.

Germline V gene data show CDR1 as SEHNR and CDR2 as FQNEAQ (reference sequence). This CDR3 contains 16 residues. Losses at the gene ends were 5 bases for V and 3 bases for J; bases not matched to a gene: 13. This clone was found once. Its antigen remains unidentified. Primers included in the PCR were 60 Vbeta and 13 Jbeta primers. Only in-frame clones appear in the TCRdb table, and some are missing; sequencing was by immunoSEQ multiplex PCR. The sample holds fewer than 150,000 clones; approximately 85% are singletons and the top ten take about 6.7%. Input material: PBMCs. The TCR comes from a woman in her 30s in good health and CMV-seropositive. The chain uses TRBV7-9 and TRBJ2-7, with TRBD1 matching 7 bases. CDR3 loop: CASSPTGVLAFYEQYF. In DNA, the CDR3 is TGTGCCAGCAGCCCTACAGGGGTCCTAGCCTTCTACGAGCAGTACTTC.